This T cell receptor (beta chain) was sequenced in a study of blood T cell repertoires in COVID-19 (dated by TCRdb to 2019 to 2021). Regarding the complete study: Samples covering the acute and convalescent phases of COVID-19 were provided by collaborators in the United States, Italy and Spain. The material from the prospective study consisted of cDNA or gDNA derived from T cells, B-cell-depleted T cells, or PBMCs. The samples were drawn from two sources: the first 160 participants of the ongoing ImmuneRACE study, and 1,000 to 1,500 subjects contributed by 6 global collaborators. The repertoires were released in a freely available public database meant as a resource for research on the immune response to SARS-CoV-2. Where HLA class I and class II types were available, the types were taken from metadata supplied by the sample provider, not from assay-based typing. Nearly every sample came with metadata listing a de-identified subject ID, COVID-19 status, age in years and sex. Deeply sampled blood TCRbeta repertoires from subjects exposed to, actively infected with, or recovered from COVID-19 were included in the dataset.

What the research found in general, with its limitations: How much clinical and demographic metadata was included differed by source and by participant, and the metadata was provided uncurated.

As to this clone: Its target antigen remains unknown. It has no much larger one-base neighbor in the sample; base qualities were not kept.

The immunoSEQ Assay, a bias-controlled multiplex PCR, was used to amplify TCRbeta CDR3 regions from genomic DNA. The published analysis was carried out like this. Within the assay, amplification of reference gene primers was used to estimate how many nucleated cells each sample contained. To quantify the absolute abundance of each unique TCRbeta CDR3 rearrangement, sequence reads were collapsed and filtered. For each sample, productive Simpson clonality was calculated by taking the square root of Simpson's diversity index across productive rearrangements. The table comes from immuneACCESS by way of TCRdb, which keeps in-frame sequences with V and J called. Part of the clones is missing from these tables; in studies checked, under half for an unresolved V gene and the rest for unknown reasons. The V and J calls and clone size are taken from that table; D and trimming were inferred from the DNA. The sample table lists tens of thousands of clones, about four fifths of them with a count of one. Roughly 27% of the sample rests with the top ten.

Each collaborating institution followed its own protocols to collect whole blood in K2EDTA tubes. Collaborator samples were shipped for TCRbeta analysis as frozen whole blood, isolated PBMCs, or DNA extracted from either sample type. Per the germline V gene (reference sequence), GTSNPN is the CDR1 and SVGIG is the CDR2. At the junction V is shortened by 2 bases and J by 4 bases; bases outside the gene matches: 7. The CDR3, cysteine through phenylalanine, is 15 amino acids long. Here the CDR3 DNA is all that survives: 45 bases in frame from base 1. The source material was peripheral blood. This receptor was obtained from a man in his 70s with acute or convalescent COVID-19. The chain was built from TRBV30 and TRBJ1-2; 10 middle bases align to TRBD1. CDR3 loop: CAWSIWDRGSYGYTF. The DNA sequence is TGTGCCTGGAGTATCTGGGACAGGGGATCCTATGGCTACACCTTC. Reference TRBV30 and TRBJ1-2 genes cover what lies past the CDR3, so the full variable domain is SQTIHQWPATLVQPVGSPLSLECTVEGTSNPNLYWYRQAAGRGLQLLFYSVGIGQISSEVPQNLSASRPQDRQFILSSKKLLLSDSGFYLCAWSIWDRGSYGYTFGSGTRLTVV.